The sequence of this TCR beta chain was determined in a study of T cell clonotyping in hematopoietic cell transplantation. Broader study findings: CD4 and CD8 repertoire contributions could not be separated without sorting. Higher Inverse Simpson Index values in graft donor and pretransplant recipient predicted broader posttransplant TCR diversity. At the given depth, recipient repertoires were over 95% de novo clonotypes.

Of note for this clone: The antigen remains unidentified.

Per the germline V gene, CDR1 is SEHNR and CDR2 is FQNEAQ (reference sequence). Trimming removed 1 base from V and 7 bases from J, with 7 bases in between. The CDR3 contains 12 residues. The protocol was immunoSEQ multiplex PCR, while the TCRdb copy is restricted to in-frame clones and leaves out a portion. The sample gives about 36,000 clones, 80% to 90% of which show up once; almost 2% is in the top ten. This sequence was found in a woman aged 40-49 years in good health. Some clones in this sample may be carry-over from other donors' samples. The sequenced material came from peripheral blood mononuclear cells. The chain carries TRBV7-9 and TRBJ1-2; D gene unclear. CDR3 coding DNA: TGTGCCAGCAGCTTAGGTACACGTGGCTACACCTTC. Translating gives CASSLGTRGYTF.